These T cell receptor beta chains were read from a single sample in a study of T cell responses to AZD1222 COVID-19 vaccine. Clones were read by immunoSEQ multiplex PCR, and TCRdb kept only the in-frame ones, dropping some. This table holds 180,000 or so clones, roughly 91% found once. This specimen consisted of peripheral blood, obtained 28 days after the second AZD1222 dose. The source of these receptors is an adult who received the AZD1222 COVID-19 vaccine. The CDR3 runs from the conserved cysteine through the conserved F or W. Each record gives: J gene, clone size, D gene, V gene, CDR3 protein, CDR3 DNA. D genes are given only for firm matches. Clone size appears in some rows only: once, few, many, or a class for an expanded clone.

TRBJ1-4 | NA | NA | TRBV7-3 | CASRLGSSLGKLFF | TGTGCCAGCAGGTTGGGGAGTTCCTTGGGAAAACTGTTTTTT
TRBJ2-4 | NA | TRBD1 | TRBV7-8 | CASKMNPGQDSNIQYF | TGTGCCAGCAAAATGAACCCAGGACAGGACTCAAACATTCAGTACTTC
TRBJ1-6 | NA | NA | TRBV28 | CASRYRAWSPLHF | TGTGCCAGCAGATACAGGGCTTGGTCACCCCTCCACTTT
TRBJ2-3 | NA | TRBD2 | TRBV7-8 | CASSLGAGGRRDTQYF | TGTGCCAGCAGCTTAGGAGCGGGAGGCCGCCGGGATACGCAGTATTTT
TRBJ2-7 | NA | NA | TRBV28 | CASLNRDSYEQYF | TGTGCCAGCCTAAACAGGGACTCCTACGAGCAGTACTTC
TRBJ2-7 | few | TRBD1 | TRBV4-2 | CASSPGQGSNEQYF | TGTGCCAGCAGCCCCGGACAGGGATCAAACGAGCAGTACTTC
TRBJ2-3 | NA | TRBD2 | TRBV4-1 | CASSQAYGSGRGDTQYF | TGCGCCAGCAGCCAAGCTTACGGGAGCGGGAGAGGGGATACGCAGTATTTT
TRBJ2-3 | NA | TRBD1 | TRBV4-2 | CASSRLWGQGGDTQYF | TGTGCCAGCAGCCGCCTGTGGGGACAGGGGGGAGATACGCAGTATTTT
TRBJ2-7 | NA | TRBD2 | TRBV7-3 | CASKPKGSGRSYEQYF | TGTGCCAGCAAACCCAAAGGTAGCGGGAGGTCCTACGAGCAGTACTTC
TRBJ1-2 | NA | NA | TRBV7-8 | CASSLALEVGGYTF | TGTGCCAGCAGCTTAGCGTTGGAGGTGGGTGGCTACACCTTC
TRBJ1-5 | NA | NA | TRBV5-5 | CASSLGPGVNQPQHF | TGTGCCAGCAGCTTGGGGCCAGGGGTCAATCAGCCCCAGCATTTT
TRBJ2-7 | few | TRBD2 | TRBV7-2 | CASRVTPYGRAYEQYF | TGTGCCAGCAGAGTAACCCCCTACGGGAGGGCCTACGAGCAGTACTTC
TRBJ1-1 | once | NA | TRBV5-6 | CASSLGLTGTENTEAFF | TGTGCCAGCAGCTTGGGCCTTACCGGGACGGAGAACACTGAAGCTTTCTTT
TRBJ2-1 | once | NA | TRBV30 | CAWSVLQYNEQFF | TGTGCCTGGAGTGTACTGCAGTACAATGAGCAGTTCTTC
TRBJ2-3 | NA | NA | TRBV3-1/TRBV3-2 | CASSQEPAAADTQYF | TGTGCCAGCAGCCAAGAACCAGCGGCAGCAGATACGCAGTATTTT
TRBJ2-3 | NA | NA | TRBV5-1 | CASSLDSFSPTDTQYF | TGCGCCAGCAGCTTGGATTCCTTCAGCCCCACAGATACGCAGTATTTT
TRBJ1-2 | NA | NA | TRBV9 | CASSVATGGYTF | TGTGCCAGCAGCGTAGCTACAGGGGGCTACACCTTC
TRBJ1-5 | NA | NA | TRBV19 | CASSPRENQPQHF | TGTGCCAGTAGTCCCAGGGAGAATCAGCCCCAGCATTTT
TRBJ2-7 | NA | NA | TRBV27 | CASSPWGYEQYF | TGTGCCAGCAGTCCCTGGGGCTACGAGCAGTACTTC
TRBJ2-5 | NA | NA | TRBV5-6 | CASSFPGGRRETQYF | TGTGCCAGCAGCTTCCCAGGGGGGCGAAGAGAGACCCAGTACTTC
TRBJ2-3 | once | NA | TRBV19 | CASSIARGETQYF | TGTGCCAGTAGTATAGCCCGGGGTGAGACGCAGTATTTT
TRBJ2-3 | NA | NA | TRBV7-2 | CASSAQAVGTDTQYF | TGTGCCAGCAGCGCTCAAGCGGTGGGCACAGATACGCAGTATTTT
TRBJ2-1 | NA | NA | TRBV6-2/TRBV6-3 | CASSYSRGRGSSYNEQFF | TGTGCCAGCAGTTACTCGAGGGGCAGGGGTAGTTCCTACAATGAGCAGTTCTTC
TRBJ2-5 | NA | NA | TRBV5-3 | CARSLESGHQETQYF | TGTGCCAGAAGCCTCGAATCGGGACACCAAGAGACCCAGTACTTC
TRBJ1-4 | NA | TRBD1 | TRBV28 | CASSLPGQGVQVNEKLFF | TGTGCCAGCAGCCTGCCGGGACAGGGGGTGCAGGTGAATGAAAAACTGTTTTTT
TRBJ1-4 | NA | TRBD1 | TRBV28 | CASSLDRVVEKLFF | TGTGCCAGCAGTTTGGACAGGGTAGTTGAAAAACTGTTTTTT
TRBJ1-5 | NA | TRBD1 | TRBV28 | CASRMTGLENQPQHF | TGTGCCAGCAGGATGACAGGGTTAGAAAATCAGCCCCAGCATTTT
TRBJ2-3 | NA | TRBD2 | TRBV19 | CASSEFSGRGTDTQYF | TGTGCCAGTAGTGAGTTCAGCGGGAGGGGCACAGATACGCAGTATTTT
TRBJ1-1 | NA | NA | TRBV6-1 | CASREGVGTEAFF | TGTGCCAGCAGGGAAGGGGTTGGCACTGAAGCTTTCTTT
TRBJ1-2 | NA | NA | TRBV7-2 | CASSPGLVAGPGYTF | TGTGCCAGCAGCCCCGGGCTGGTAGCGGGACCTGGCTACACCTTC
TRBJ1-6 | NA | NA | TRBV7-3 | CASSNGVGNSPLHF | TGTGCCAGCAGCAACGGCGTGGGGAACTCACCCCTCCACTTT
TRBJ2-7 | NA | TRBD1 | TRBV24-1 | CATSPGPGTGGYEQYF | TGTGCCACCAGCCCTGGTCCCGGGACAGGTGGCTACGAGCAGTACTTC
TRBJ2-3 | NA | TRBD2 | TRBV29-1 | CSVVGPSGRSDTQYF | TGCAGCGTCGTTGGACCTAGCGGGAGATCCGATACGCAGTATTTT
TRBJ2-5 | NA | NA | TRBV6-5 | CASTGWDSEETQYF | TGTGCCAGCACGGGGTGGGACTCAGAAGAGACCCAGTACTTC
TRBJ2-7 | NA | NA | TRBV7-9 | CASSLGSVGRVTYEQYF | TGTGCCAGCAGCTTAGGAAGTGTAGGACGGGTAACCTACGAGCAGTACTTC
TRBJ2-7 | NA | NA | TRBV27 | CASSLGRASYEQYF | TGTGCCAGCAGTCTAGGACGGGCCTCCTACGAGCAGTACTTC
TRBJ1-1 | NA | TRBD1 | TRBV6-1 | CASSEDRRNTEAFF | TGTGCCAGCAGTGAGGACAGGCGGAACACTGAAGCTTTCTTT
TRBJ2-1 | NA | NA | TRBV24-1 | CATSETGTLHNEQFF | TGTGCCACCAGTGAAACCGGGACACTACACAATGAGCAGTTCTTC
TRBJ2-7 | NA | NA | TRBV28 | CASNIRYEQYF | TGTGCCAGCAATATCCGGTACGAGCAGTACTTC
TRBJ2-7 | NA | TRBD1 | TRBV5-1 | CASSLYRGVESYEQYF | TGCGCCAGCAGCTTGTACAGGGGGGTAGAGAGCTACGAGCAGTACTTC
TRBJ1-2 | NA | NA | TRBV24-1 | CATSDAGQSVGYTF | TGTGCCACCAGTGACGCTGGACAGAGCGTCGGCTACACCTTC
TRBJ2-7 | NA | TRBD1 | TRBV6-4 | CASSEGGRGEQYF | TGTGCCAGCAGTGAAGGGGGCAGGGGAGAGCAGTACTTC
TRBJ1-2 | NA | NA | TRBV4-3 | CASSQDQRGIYGYTF | TGCGCCAGCAGCCAAGATCAGAGAGGCATCTATGGCTACACCTTC
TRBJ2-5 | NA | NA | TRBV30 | CAWAPGGIETQYF | TGTGCCTGGGCCCCCGGGGGTATAGAGACCCAGTACTTC
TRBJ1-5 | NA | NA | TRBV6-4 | CASSAEEGQPQHF | TGTGCCAGCAGTGCAGAAGAGGGTCAGCCCCAGCATTTT
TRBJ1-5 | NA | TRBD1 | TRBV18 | CASSPTGTGGAQPQHF | TGTGCCAGCTCACCAACCGGGACAGGGGGCGCTCAGCCCCAGCATTTT
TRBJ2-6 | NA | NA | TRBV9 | CASSVDWRSSSGANVLTF | TGTGCCAGCAGCGTAGATTGGAGATCTAGCTCTGGGGCCAACGTCCTGACTTTC
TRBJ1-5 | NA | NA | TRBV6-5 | CASSQDSNQPQHF | TGTGCCAGCAGCCAAGATAGCAATCAGCCCCAGCATTTT
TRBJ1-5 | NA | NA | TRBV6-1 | CASREGANQPQHF | TGTGCCAGCAGGGAAGGGGCCAATCAGCCCCAGCATTTT
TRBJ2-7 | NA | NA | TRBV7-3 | CASSSPLGAVGYEQYF | TGTGCCAGCAGCTCCCCCCTGGGAGCTGTAGGCTACGAGCAGTACTTC
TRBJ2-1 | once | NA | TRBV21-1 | CARSQGSTYNEQFF | TGTGCCCGAAGCCAGGGGAGCACCTACAATGAGCAGTTCTTC
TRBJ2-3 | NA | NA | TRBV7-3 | CASSLLPTGLTDTQYF | TGTGCCAGCAGCTTACTACCGACAGGACTCACAGATACGCAGTATTTT
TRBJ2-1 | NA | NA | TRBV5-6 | CASSLWGGGPQEQFF | TGTGCCAGCAGCTTGTGGGGCGGGGGCCCCCAGGAGCAGTTCTTC
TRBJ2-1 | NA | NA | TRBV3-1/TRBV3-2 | CASSGRDSYNEQFF | TGTGCCAGCAGCGGGCGGGACTCCTACAATGAGCAGTTCTTC
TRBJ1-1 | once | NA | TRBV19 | CASTMDLNTEAFF | TGTGCCAGTACCATGGACTTGAATACTGAAGCTTTCTTT
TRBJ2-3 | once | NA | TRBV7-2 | CASSLEQLASTDTQYF | TGTGCCAGCAGCTTAGAACAGCTCGCTAGCACAGATACGCAGTATTTT
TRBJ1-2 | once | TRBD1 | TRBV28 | CASTTGGRYGYTF | TGTGCCAGCACAACAGGGGGGAGGTATGGCTACACCTTC
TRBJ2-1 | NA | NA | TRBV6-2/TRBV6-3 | CASSYTGGQRPSGYNEQFF | TGTGCCAGCAGTTATACGGGGGGACAGCGACCTAGCGGCTACAATGAGCAGTTCTTC
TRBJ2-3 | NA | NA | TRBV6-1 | CASSEYVMAEGTDTQYF | TGTGCCAGCAGTGAATACGTCATGGCAGAGGGCACAGATACGCAGTATTTT